A single sample gave rise to the 10 T cell receptor beta chains below, sequenced in a study of blood T cell repertoires in COVID-19. Measured with immunoSEQ multiplex PCR; TCRdb has only the in-frame clones, and not every one. This table has over 250,000 clones, roughly 90% appearing once. Sequences were obtained from PBMCs or T cells enriched from blood (not recorded which). The receptors were sampled from a woman aged 60-70 years who had recovered from COVID-19.

This clone has only one observation. Other DNA sequences in this sample translate to the same CDR3. The V and J genes are TRBV2 and TRBJ1-2; the D gene is possibly TRBD1 (6 bases). CDR3 length equals 14 residues. Trimming took 6 bases from V and 1 from J, leaving 12 bases between them. Per germline, CDR1 SNHLY and CDR2 FYNNEI. The DNA for the CDR3 is TGTGCCAGCAGCAGGGACACTTTTAACTATGGCTACACCTTC. Translated, it gives CASSRDTFNYGYTF.

CDR3 loop: CASSQTSAGRTNEKLFF. The CDR3 nucleotides read TGTGCCAGCAGCCAAACCTCCGCGGGGAGGACTAATGAAAAACTGTTTTTT. The chain is built from TRBV13 and TRBJ1-4; no reliable D call. The germline CDR1 and CDR2 sequences are PRHDT and FYEKMQ (reference sequence). The CDR3 consists of 17 residues. Trimming took 5 bases from V and 2 from J, leaving 18 bases between them.

The rearrangement joins TRBV7-3 to TRBJ2-6, with D unresolved. Trimming removed 4 bases at V and 2 bases at J, with 3 bases between. The CDR3 consists of 13 residues. Germline V gene data show CDR1 as SGHTA and CDR2 as FQGTGA. The CDR3 loop is CASSSAGANVLTF. Written as DNA, the CDR3 is TGTGCCAGCAGCTCTGCTGGGGCCAACGTCCTGACTTTC.

The chain combines TRBV3-1 (or the pseudogene TRBV3-2) with TRBJ1-2; D call uncertain. The germline V gene has CDR1 LGHDT and CDR2 YNNKEL (reference sequence). The CDR3 is 12 amino acids. The ends were cut back, 4 bases at V and 4 bases at J, with 7 bases in the middle. CDR3 DNA sequence: TGTGCCAGCAGCCGAGGGAGCTATGGCTACACCTTC. Translating it yields CASSRGSYGYTF.

The chain links TRBV5-6 to TRBJ2-6, with 7 bases aligning to TRBD2. Losses at the gene ends were 7 bases for V and 4 bases for J; bases not matched to a gene: 2. Germline assignment: CDR1 SGHDT and CDR2 YYEEEE. The length of the CDR3 is 13 residues. The CDR3: CASGRAGANVLTF. The CDR3, as DNA: TGTGCCAGCGGGAGGGCCGGGGCCAACGTCCTGACTTTC.

This clone was counted only a few times. The J gene is TRBJ1-2, the V gene TRBV14; TRBD1 agrees at 7 bases. The germline CDR1 and CDR2 sequences are SGHDN and FVKESK. The CDR3 sequence is 16 residues long. Losses at the gene ends were 0 bases for V and 4 bases for J; bases not matched to a gene: 8. The CDR3 DNA reads as TGTGCCAGCAGCCAAGAAGGGAAGGGGGCCGGCTATGGCTACACCTTC. Its protein product is CASSQEGKGAGYGYTF.

The chain recombines TRBV28 with TRBJ2-3; 14 nucleotides agree with TRBD2. Germline assignment: CDR1 MDHEN and CDR2 SYDVKM. The V segment lost 5 bases and the J segment 13 bases; nucleotides outside the gene matches: 8. The CDR3 extends over 14 amino acids. The CDR3, as DNA: TGTGCCAGCAGTCAGTGGACTAGCGGGGGGCCGGAGTATTTT. Its translation is CASSQWTSGGPEYF.

V gene TRBV11-3 combines with J gene TRBJ2-7; the D gene is possibly TRBD2 (5 bases). This CDR3 is 15 amino acids long. The germline V and J ends were trimmed by 1 base and 1 base, with 11 bases remaining between them. The germline CDR1 and CDR2 sequences are SGHNT and YENEEA. The CDR3 spells CASSLGVTISYEQYF. DNA of the CDR3: TGTGCCAGCAGCTTAGGAGTGACTATTTCCTACGAGCAGTACTTC.

The chain employs TRBV5-1 and TRBJ1-4; 10 positions match TRBD1. Germline values: CDR1 SGHRS, CDR2 YFSETQ. The CDR3 totals 15 residues. The junction had 6 bases not matched to a gene; V was cut back by 7 bases and J by 3 bases. The CDR3 reads CASARQGASNEKLFF. CDR3 DNA: TGCGCCAGCGCCCGACAGGGGGCATCTAATGAAAAACTGTTTTTT.

The J gene is TRBJ2-1, the V gene TRBV7-8, with 9 positions matching TRBD1. CDR3 length: 16 residues. Trimming removed 1 base from V and 4 bases from J; junction bases left unmatched: 5. From germline, CDR1 is SGHVS and CDR2 FQNEAQ. CDR3 protein: CASSLEPGTGYNEQFF. For the CDR3, the DNA is TGTGCCAGCAGCTTAGAACCGGGGACAGGGTACAATGAGCAGTTCTTC. Combining the CDR3 with reference TRBV7-8 and TRBJ2-1 gives the whole variable domain GAGVSQSPRYKVAKRGQDVALRCDPISGHVSLFWYQQALGQGPEFLTYFQNEAQLDKSGLPSDRFFAERPEGSVSTLKIQRTQQEDSAVYLCASSLEPGTGYNEQFFGPGTRLTVL.